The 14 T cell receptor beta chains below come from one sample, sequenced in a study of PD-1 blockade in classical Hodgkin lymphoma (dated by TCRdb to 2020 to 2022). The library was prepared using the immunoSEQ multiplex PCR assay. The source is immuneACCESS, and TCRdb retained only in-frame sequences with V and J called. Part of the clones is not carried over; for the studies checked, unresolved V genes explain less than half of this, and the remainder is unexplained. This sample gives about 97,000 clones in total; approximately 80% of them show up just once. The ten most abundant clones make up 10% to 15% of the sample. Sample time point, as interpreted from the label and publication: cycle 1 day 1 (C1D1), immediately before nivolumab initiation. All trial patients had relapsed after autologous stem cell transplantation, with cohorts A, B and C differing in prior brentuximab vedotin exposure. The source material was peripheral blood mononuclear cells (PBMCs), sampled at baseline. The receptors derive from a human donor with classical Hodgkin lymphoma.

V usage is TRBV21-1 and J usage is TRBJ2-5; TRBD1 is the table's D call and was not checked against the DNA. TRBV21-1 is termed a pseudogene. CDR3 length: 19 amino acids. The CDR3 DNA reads TGTGCCAGCAGCAAAATCTACCGGGACAGGGTCCCTGCAAAAGAGACCCAGTACTTC. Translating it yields CASSKIYRDRVPAKETQYF.

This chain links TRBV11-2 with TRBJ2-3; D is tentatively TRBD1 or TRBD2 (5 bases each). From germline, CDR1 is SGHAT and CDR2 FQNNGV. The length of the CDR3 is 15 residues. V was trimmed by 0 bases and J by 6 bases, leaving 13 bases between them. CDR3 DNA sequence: TGTGCCAGCAGCTTAGATTTGGGACCCCCGGATACGCAGTATTTT. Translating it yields CASSLDLGPPDTQYF.

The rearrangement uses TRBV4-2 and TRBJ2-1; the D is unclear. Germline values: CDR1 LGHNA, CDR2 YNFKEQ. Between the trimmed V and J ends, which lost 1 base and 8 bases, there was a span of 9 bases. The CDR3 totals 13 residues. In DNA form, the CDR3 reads TGTGCCAGCAGCCAAGGCTACATGGATGAGCAGTTCTTC. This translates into CASSQGYMDEQFF.

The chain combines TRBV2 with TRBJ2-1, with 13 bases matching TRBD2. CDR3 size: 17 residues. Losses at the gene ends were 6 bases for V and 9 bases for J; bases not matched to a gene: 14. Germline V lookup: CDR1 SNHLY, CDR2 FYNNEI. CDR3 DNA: TGTGCCAGCAGGAGGACTAGCGGGAGTCTCTCTACAATTGAGCAGTTCTTC. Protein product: CASRRTSGSLSTIEQFF.

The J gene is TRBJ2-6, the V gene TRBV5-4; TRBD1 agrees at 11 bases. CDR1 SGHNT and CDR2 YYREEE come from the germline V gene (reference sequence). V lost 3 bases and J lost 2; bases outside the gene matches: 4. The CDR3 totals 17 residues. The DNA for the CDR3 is TGTGCCAGCAGCTACGGACAGGGGGCGCCTGGGGCCAACGTCCTGACTTTC. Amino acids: CASSYGQGAPGANVLTF.

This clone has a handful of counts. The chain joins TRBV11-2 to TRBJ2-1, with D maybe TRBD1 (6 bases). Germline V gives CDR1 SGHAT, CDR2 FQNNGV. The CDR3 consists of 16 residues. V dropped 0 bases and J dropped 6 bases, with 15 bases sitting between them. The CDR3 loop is CASSLDRTALRNEQFF. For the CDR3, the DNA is TGTGCCAGCAGCTTAGATCGGACAGCCTTACGCAATGAGCAGTTCTTC.

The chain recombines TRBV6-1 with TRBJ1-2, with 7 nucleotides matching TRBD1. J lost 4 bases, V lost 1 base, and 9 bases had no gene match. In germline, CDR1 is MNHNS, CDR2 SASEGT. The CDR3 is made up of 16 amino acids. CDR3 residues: CASSEVWDSYPYGYTF. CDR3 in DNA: TGTGCCAGCAGTGAAGTATGGGACAGCTACCCCTATGGCTACACCTTC.

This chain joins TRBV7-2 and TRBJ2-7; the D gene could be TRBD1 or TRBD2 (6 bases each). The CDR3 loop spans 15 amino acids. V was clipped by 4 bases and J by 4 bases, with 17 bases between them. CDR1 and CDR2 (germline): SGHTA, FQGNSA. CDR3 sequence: CASSSAGDLGYEQYF. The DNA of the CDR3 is TGTGCCAGCAGCTCGGCAGGGGACTTAGGTTACGAGCAGTACTTC.

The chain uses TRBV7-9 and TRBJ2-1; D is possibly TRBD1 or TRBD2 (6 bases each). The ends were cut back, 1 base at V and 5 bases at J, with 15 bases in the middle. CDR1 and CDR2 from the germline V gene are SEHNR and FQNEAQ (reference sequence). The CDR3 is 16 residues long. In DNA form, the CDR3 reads TGTGCCAGCAGCTTAGTAGGGGGACTGGGGAACAATGAGCAGTTCTTC. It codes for CASSLVGGLGNNEQFF.

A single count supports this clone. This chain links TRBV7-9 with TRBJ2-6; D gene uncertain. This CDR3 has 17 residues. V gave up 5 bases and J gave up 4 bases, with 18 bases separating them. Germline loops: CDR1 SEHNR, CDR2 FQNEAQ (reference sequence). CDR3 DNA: TGTGCCAGCAGCCTCGCCTTCTCGGATACGGGGGCCAACGTCCTGACTTTC. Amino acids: CASSLAFSDTGANVLTF. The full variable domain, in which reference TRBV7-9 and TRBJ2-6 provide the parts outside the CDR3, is DTGVSQNPRHKITKRGQNVTFRCDPISEHNRLYWYRQTLGQGPEFLTYFQNEAQLEKSRLLSDRFSAERPKGSFSTLEIQRTEQGDSAMYLCASSLAFSDTGANVLTFGAGSRLTVL.

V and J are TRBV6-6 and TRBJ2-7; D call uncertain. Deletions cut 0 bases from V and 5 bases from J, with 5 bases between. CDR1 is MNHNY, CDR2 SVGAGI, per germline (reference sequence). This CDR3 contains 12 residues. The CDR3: CASSYSRNEQYF. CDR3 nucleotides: TGTGCCAGCAGTTACTCTCGGAACGAGCAGTACTTC.

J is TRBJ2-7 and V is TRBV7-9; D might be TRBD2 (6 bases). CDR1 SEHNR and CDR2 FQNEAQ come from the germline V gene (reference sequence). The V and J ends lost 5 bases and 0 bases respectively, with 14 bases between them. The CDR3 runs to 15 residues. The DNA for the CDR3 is TGTGCCAGCAGCCACAGCGGGCCCTACTCCTACGAGCAGTACTTC. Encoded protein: CASSHSGPYSYEQYF.

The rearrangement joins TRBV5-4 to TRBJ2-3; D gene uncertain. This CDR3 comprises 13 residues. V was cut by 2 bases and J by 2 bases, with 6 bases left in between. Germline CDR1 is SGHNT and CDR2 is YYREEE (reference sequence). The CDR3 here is CASSFDVTDTQYF. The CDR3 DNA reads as TGTGCCAGCAGCTTCGATGTCACAGATACGCAGTATTTT.

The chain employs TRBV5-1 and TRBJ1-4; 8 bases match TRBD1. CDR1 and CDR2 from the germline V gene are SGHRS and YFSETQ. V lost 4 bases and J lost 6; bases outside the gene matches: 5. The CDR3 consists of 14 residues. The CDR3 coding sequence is TGCGCCAGCAGCCCCGGGACAGGCGATGAAAAACTGTTTTTT. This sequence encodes CASSPGTGDEKLFF.